Following are 29 T cell receptor beta chains from one sample sequenced in a study of blood T cell repertoires in COVID-19. TCRdb's copy holds only in-frame clones and misses some; the assay was immunoSEQ multiplex PCR. The data show around 340,000 clones, 83% seen once. The sequencing sample was made of peripheral blood. The receptors come from a man aged 25-45 years with active or convalescent COVID-19.

This chain connects TRBV12-3 or TRBV12-4 to TRBJ1-1; D is perhaps TRBD1 (5 bases). Trimming cost V 5 bases and J 11 bases, with 15 bases left between them. The CDR3 extends over 12 amino acids. CDR3 in amino acids: CASSPFGRVAFF. Here the CDR3 DNA reads TGTGCCAGCAGTCCATTCGGCAGGGTTGCTTTCTTT.

The chain has TRBV3-1 (or the pseudogene TRBV3-2) and TRBJ2-7, with TRBD2 matching over 15 bases. V shed 5 bases, J shed 5 bases, and the junction held 13 bases outside the gene matches. The CDR3 is 18 residues long. The germline V gene encodes CDR1 LGHDT and CDR2 YNNKEL (reference sequence). The DNA for the CDR3 is TGTGCCAGCAGCTATCGGACTAGCGGGGGGGCACATTCAGACGAGCAGTACTTC. This translates into CASSYRTSGGAHSDEQYF.

The chain couples TRBV6-5 to TRBJ2-7; no clear D gene. The CDR3 has 10 residues. Germline lookup yields CDR1 MNHEY and CDR2 SVGAGI. V was shortened by 8 bases and J by 2 bases, with 4 bases between the two germline ends. The CDR3 sequence is CASGPYEQYF. CDR3 DNA sequence: TGTGCCAGCGGCCCCTACGAGCAGTACTTC.

The V call is TRBV5-1, the J call TRBJ2-7; 7 bases match TRBD1. V lost 4 bases to trimming and J lost 4 bases; unmatched junction nucleotides: 5. Germline lookup yields CDR1 SGHRS and CDR2 YFSETQ. There are 13 residues in the CDR3. The CDR3 DNA is TGCGCCAGCAGCCCGGACAGGCCTTACGAGCAGTACTTC. This sequence encodes CASSPDRPYEQYF.

This clone was counted a single time. V usage is TRBV7-2 and J usage is TRBJ2-3; 9 positions agree with TRBD2. The CDR3 is 15 amino acids. CDR1 SGHTA and CDR2 FQGNSA come from the germline V gene. The V segment lost 2 bases and the J segment 5 bases; nucleotides outside the gene matches: 5. CDR3 sequence reads: CASSLTSGPQDTQYF. The CDR3 DNA sequence: TGTGCCAGCAGCTTAACTAGCGGGCCTCAAGATACGCAGTATTTT.

In regard to this clone: Distinct nucleotide sequences in the sample also encode this CDR3. The V gene is TRBV30, the J gene TRBJ1-5; D is uncertain. V lost 0 bases, J lost 1 base, and 7 bases lay in between. Germline loops: CDR1 GTSNPN, CDR2 SVGIG (reference sequence). CDR3 length: 14 residues. CDR3 DNA sequence: TGTGCCTGGAGTGTACTGAACAGCAATCAGCCCCAGCATTTT. Amino acids: CAWSVLNSNQPQHF. The full variable domain, its missing parts supplied by reference TRBV30 and TRBJ1-5, is SQTIHQWPATLVQPVGSPLSLECTVEGTSNPNLYWYRQAAGRGLQLLFYSVGIGQISSEVPQNLSASRPQDRQFILSSKKLLLSDSGFYLCAWSVLNSNQPQHFGDGTRLSIL.

This clone occurred once. V usage is TRBV28 and J usage is TRBJ2-7; D is possibly TRBD2 (5 bases). Germline V lookup: CDR1 MDHEN, CDR2 SYDVKM. V was pared by 3 bases and J by 6 bases, with 15 bases between. The CDR3 extends over 14 amino acids. CDR3 sequence (DNA): TGTGCCAGCAGTTTGAGTTCCGAAGCGGCCGAGCAGTACTTC. Its protein product is CASSLSSEAAEQYF.

The V and J genes are TRBV4-3 and TRBJ1-2, with 7 bases that match TRBD1. J gave up 4 bases and V 1 base, and 3 bases lay outside the gene matches. The length of the CDR3 is 14 residues. The germline V gene encodes CDR1 LGHNA and CDR2 YSLEER. The CDR3 here is CASSQGTGIYGYTF. The DNA for the CDR3 is TGCGCCAGCAGCCAAGGGACAGGAATCTATGGCTACACCTTC.

This sequence joins TRBV19 and TRBJ2-1; 9 bases align to TRBD2. The CDR3 is made up of 15 amino acids. The junction had 4 bases not matched to a gene; V was cut back by 5 bases and J by 2 bases. Per germline, CDR1 LNHDA and CDR2 SQIVND (reference sequence). CDR3 nucleotides: TGTGCCAGTAGTGCCCGACTAGCGGCCTACAATGAGCAGTTCTTC. Protein sequence: CASSARLAAYNEQFF. Drawing the rest from reference TRBV19 and TRBJ2-1, the complete variable domain is DGGITQSPKYLFRKEGQNVTLSCEQNLNHDAMYWYRQDPGQGLRLIYYSQIVNDFQKGDIAEGYSVSREKKESFPLTVTSAQKNPTAFYLCASSARLAAYNEQFFGPGTRLTVL.

In this sample, this clone turned up once. The chain employs TRBV2 and TRBJ1-2, with 9 nucleotides matching TRBD1. CDR3 length: 12 residues. In germline, CDR1 is SNHLY, CDR2 FYNNEI. Losses at the gene ends were 11 bases for V and 4 bases for J; bases not matched to a gene: 5. The CDR3 coding sequence is TGTGCCGGGGGACAGGGCGGCTATGGCTACACCTTC. It yields the protein CAGGQGGYGYTF.

This chain links TRBV5-5 with TRBJ2-6; weak D call: TRBD1 (5 bases). CDR1 and CDR2 from the germline V gene are SGHKS and YYEKEE (reference sequence). The length of the CDR3 is 17 residues. Trimming left V 2 bases short and J 0 bases short, with 12 bases between. CDR3 nucleotides: TGTGCCAGCAGCTTTTCCCAGGGCGGCTCTGGGGCCAACGTCCTGACTTTC. Encoded protein: CASSFSQGGSGANVLTF.

The rearrangement uses TRBV5-6 and TRBJ2-7, with 11 bases fitting TRBD1. This CDR3 has 14 residues. CDR1 and CDR2 (germline): SGHDT, YYEEEE. Germline trimming cut 0 bases from V and 5 bases from J; bases unmatched to any gene: 1. This chain's CDR3 is CASSLGTGGHEQYF. The CDR3 region has the DNA TGTGCCAGCAGCTTGGGGACAGGGGGCCACGAGCAGTACTTC.

This chain uses TRBV29-1 with TRBJ2-5, with D possibly TRBD2 on 6 matching bases. This CDR3 is 13 amino acids long. The ends were cut back, 5 bases at V and 5 bases at J, with 15 bases in the middle. The germline CDR1 and CDR2 sequences are SQVTM and ANQGSEA. CDR3 nucleotide sequence: TGCAGCGTTAGGCGGGGCCGTGGTGAGACCCAGTACTTC. As protein: CSVRRGRGETQYF.

The chain carries TRBV9 and TRBJ1-2, with 10 nucleotides matching TRBD1. The V segment lost 3 bases and the J segment 8 bases; nucleotides outside the gene matches: 7. CDR1 SGDLS and CDR2 YYNGEE come from the germline V gene. The CDR3 has 14 amino acids. The CDR3 nucleotides are TGTGCCAGCAGCGAGGGACAGGGGCAAAACGGCTACACCTTC. Translated, it gives CASSEGQGQNGYTF.

V and J are TRBV30 and TRBJ1-5, with D possibly being TRBD1 (5 bases). This CDR3 contains 14 residues. Germline V CDR1 and CDR2: GTSNPN, SVGIG (reference sequence). Between the trimmed V and J ends, which lost 0 bases and 6 bases, there was a span of 12 bases. The CDR3 DNA follows: TGTGCCTGGAGTGTACAAGGGGCAGTTCAGCCCCAGCATTTT. This encodes CAWSVQGAVQPQHF.

This rearrangement joins TRBV30 to TRBJ1-3, with TRBD1 as a possible D gene (5 bases). Germline V gene data show CDR1 as GTSNPN and CDR2 as SVGIG (reference sequence). Between the trimmed V and J ends, which lost 2 bases and 8 bases, there was a span of 10 bases. This CDR3 has 12 residues. The CDR3 loop is CAWSNRGYTIYF. The CDR3 nucleotides are TGTGCCTGGAGTAATAGGGGTTACACCATATATTTT.

The rearrangement links TRBV29-1 to TRBJ1-5; D possibly corresponds to TRBD1 (5 bases). Germline CDR1 reads SQVTM; CDR2 reads ANQGSEA. Trimming left V 7 bases short and J 5 bases short, with 15 bases between. This CDR3 contains 13 residues. The CDR3 bases are TGCAGCGCCCGGGCGGGGGAAGATCAGCCCCAGCATTTT. Amino acid sequence: CSARAGEDQPQHF.

This sequence joins TRBV30 and TRBJ1-1, with TRBD1 matching 7 bases. J was trimmed by 8 bases and V by 3 bases; bases with no gene match: 9. This CDR3 region has 13 residues. Germline CDR1 GTSNPN, CDR2 SVGIG (reference sequence). CDR3: CAWSEPEDREAFF. The DNA of the CDR3 is TGTGCCTGGAGCGAACCGGAGGACAGGGAAGCTTTCTTT.

The V and J genes are TRBV9 and TRBJ1-4; TRBD1 is a possible D gene (6 bases). This CDR3 comprises 16 residues. V was pared by 7 bases and J by 2 bases, with 18 bases between. CDR1 is SGDLS, CDR2 YYNGEE, per germline. CDR3 in amino acids: CASSMGGLITNEKLFF. As DNA, the CDR3 is TGTGCCAGCTCGATGGGGGGGCTAATTACTAATGAAAAACTGTTTTTT.

This chain connects TRBV30 to TRBJ1-5; tentative D call: TRBD1 (6 bases). There are 16 residues in the CDR3. Trimming left V 1 base short and J 9 bases short, with 22 bases between. Germline loops: CDR1 GTSNPN, CDR2 SVGIG (reference sequence). The chain's CDR3 is CAWSDPRQVGGGPQHF. CDR3 nucleotides: TGTGCCTGGAGTGACCCTAGACAGGTTGGGGGGGGGCCCCAGCATTTT.

This chain uses TRBV3-1 (or the pseudogene TRBV3-2) with TRBJ2-7; tentatively, D is TRBD2 (6 bases). The CDR3 is 16 residues long. CDR1 is LGHDT and CDR2 is YNNKEL in the germline V gene (reference sequence). Trimming removed 2 bases at V and 0 bases at J, with 14 bases between. The chain's CDR3 is CASSQLRSGFSYEQYF. The CDR3 DNA sequence: TGTGCCAGCAGCCAACTTAGAAGCGGGTTCTCCTACGAGCAGTACTTC.

This chain uses TRBV4-3 with TRBJ2-1; perhaps TRBD2 as D (5 bases). Looked up from germline, CDR1 is LGHNA and CDR2 is YSLEER. The CDR3 is 14 residues long. The ends were cut back, 3 bases at V and 4 bases at J, with 10 bases in the middle. In nucleotides, the CDR3 is TGCGCCAGCAGCCAGGCCCGGGAATACAATGAGCAGTTCTTC. Protein product: CASSQAREYNEQFF.

The V gene is TRBV24-1, the J gene TRBJ1-6; possibly TRBD1 for D (6 bases). The CDR3 contains 17 residues. Germline CDR1 is KGHDR and CDR2 is SFDVKD. V lost 4 bases to trimming and J lost 2 bases, with 14 bases between them. The CDR3 sequence is CATSEQGRGTYNSPLHF. DNA for the CDR3: TGTGCCACCAGTGAGCAGGGGAGGGGAACCTATAATTCACCCCTCCACTTT.

V gene TRBV9 combines with J gene TRBJ2-2; D unresolved. Germline CDR1 and CDR2: SGDLS and YYNGEE. The V gene lost 1 base and the J gene lost 2 bases, with 12 bases spanning the gap. CDR3 length equals 16 residues. CDR3 region: CASSVSGPQNTGELFF. The CDR3 DNA is TGTGCCAGCAGCGTATCCGGTCCCCAAAACACCGGGGAGCTGTTTTTT.

The CDR3, as DNA: TGTGCCAGCAGCGTCGCCCCGGACAGGTCTGGTGGCTACACCTTC. As protein: CASSVAPDRSGGYTF. The chain has TRBV7-2 and TRBJ1-2, with 7 nucleotides matching TRBD1. Germline CDR1 reads SGHTA; CDR2 reads FQGNSA. Trimming removed 5 bases from V and 7 bases from J; junction bases left unmatched: 13. CDR3 length equals 15 residues.

On this clone itself: Additional DNA sequences in this sample encode the identical CDR3. This sequence joins TRBV18 and TRBJ1-1; tentative D call: TRBD1 (5 bases). The germline CDR1 and CDR2 sequences are KGHSH and LQKENI. There are 13 residues in the CDR3. Trimming removed 6 bases from V and 4 bases from J, with 12 bases in between. The CDR3: CASSSGGGTEAFF. The CDR3 DNA is TGTGCCAGCTCTTCGGGGGGAGGCACTGAAGCTTTCTTT. The full variable domain, with the rest looked up from reference TRBV18 and TRBJ1-1, is NAGVMQNPRHLVRRRGQEARLRCSPMKGHSHVYWYRQLPEEGLKFMVYLQKENIIDESGMPKERFSAEFPKEGPSILRIQQVVRGDSAAYFCASSSGGGTEAFFGQGTRLTVV.

Points on this clone: Germline is not matched at one junction end, which may reflect a read error. CDR3 nucleotides: TGTGCCAGCACCTTGGGACAGCCAAACACTGAAGCTTTCTTT. The encoded protein is CASTLGQPNTEAFF. The chain joins TRBV5-4 to TRBJ1-1, with 7 bases matching TRBD1. Germline CDR1 reads SGHNT; CDR2 reads YYREEE (reference sequence). This CDR3 spans 14 amino acids. Full variable domain (remainder filled in from reference TRBV5-4 and TRBJ1-1): ETGVTQSPTHLIKTRGQQVTLRCSSQSGHNTVSWYQQALGQGPQFIFQYYREEENGRGNFPPRFSGLQFPNYSSELNVNALELDDSALYLCASTLGQPNTEAFFGQGTRLTVV.

The V and J genes are TRBV6-2 or TRBV6-3 and TRBJ2-1, with 11 bases identical to TRBD2. The CDR3 spans 15 residues. V dropped 4 bases and J dropped 2; count of bases not matched to a gene: 1. Looked up from germline, CDR1 is MNHEY and CDR2 is SVGEGT. Written as DNA, the CDR3 is TGTGCCAGCAGTTTAGCGGGGGGGCCCTACAATGAGCAGTTCTTC. Amino acid sequence: CASSLAGGPYNEQFF.

The rearrangement uses TRBV28 and TRBJ2-6; D gene ambiguous. Germline V CDR1 and CDR2: MDHEN, SYDVKM. V was pared by 2 bases and J by 1 base, with 6 bases between. This CDR3 is 15 amino acids long. The CDR3 coding sequence is TGTGCCAGCAGTTTAGAGCTATCTGGGGCCAACGTCCTGACTTTC. This translates into CASSLELSGANVLTF.